Listed below are T cell receptor beta chains from one sample, sequenced in a study of blood T cell repertoires in COVID-19. TCRdb's table, derived via immunoSEQ multiplex PCR, lists solely in-frame clones and lacks some. The sample yields about 110,000 clones, 71% seen once. The sequenced sample consisted of peripheral blood. These receptor sequences come from a human donor with acute or convalescent COVID-19. The donor label of this sample is uncertain. Each CDR3 is given with its conserved first and last residue. D genes are given only for firm matches. Clone size is not always given. Where it is, it says once, few, many or a class for expanded clones.

TRBJ1-4	NA	NA	TRBV6-5	TGTGCCAGCAGTCACACAGGGAGGGCTAATGAAAAACTGTTTTTT	CASSHTGRANEKLFF
TRBJ2-1	NA	NA	TRBV9	TGTGCCAGCAGCCCCTTGGGGGGGCTTAAGCAGTTCTTC	CASSPLGGLKQFF
TRBJ1-3	NA	TRBD1	TRBV2	TGTGCCAGCAGCGATAAATCCGGGACAGGGTCTGGAAACACCATATATTTT	CASSDKSGTGSGNTIYF
TRBJ1-6	NA	NA	TRBV5-1	TGCGCCAGCAGACAGGGCGAAAATTCACCCCTCCACTTT	CASRQGENSPLHF
TRBJ2-7	NA	TRBD2	TRBV6-1	TGTGCCAGCAGTGACCCCCAAGCGGGGGCCCTCTCCTACGAGCAGTACTTC	CASSDPQAGALSYEQYF
TRBJ2-1	many	TRBD2	TRBV24-1	TGTGCCACCAGTGAATTTCTAGCGGGGGGATACAATGAGCAGTTCTTC	CATSEFLAGGYNEQFF
TRBJ1-5	many	NA	TRBV12-1	TGTGCCAGCAGCCCCACCGGGTATAGCAATCAGCCCCAGCATTTT	CASSPTGYSNQPQHF
TRBJ1-5	few	NA	TRBV28	TGTGCCAGCAGGGTAAGGGCAGGGATCAATCAGCCCCAGCATTTT	CASRVRAGINQPQHF
TRBJ2-7	NA	TRBD1	TRBV18	TGTGCCAGCTCACCAACCCCCGGGACAGAGTACTACGAGCAGTACTTC	CASSPTPGTEYYEQYF
TRBJ1-5	few	NA	TRBV27	TGTGCCAGCAGTTCTCACCCGAGGGGCAATCAGCCCCAGCATTTT	CASSSHPRGNQPQHF
TRBJ1-5	NA	NA	TRBV19	TGTGCCAGCAGAGGGCGGTATAGCAATCAGCCCCAGCATTTT	CASRGRYSNQPQHF
TRBJ1-1	NA	NA	TRBV14	TGTGCCAGCAGCCAAGATTGGGGGCGTACTGAAGCTTTCTTT	CASSQDWGRTEAFF
TRBJ1-3	NA	NA	TRBV6-1	TGTGCCAGCAGTGATCCTGGGGGGGCATCGGGAAACACCATATATTTT	CASSDPGGASGNTIYF
TRBJ1-1	NA	NA	TRBV7-6	TGTGCCAGCAGCTTAGACACGAACACTGAAGCTTTCTTT	CASSLDTNTEAFF
TRBJ1-2	NA	TRBD1	TRBV14	TGTGCCACCTCCGGGACAGCGAACTATGGCTACACCTTC	CATSGTANYGYTF
TRBJ2-1	NA	TRBD1	TRBV29-1	TGCAGCGTTGACCCCTCGACAGGGGGTCCTTACAATGAGCAGTTCTTC	CSVDPSTGGPYNEQFF
TRBJ2-3	NA	NA	TRBV7-2	TGTGCCAGCAGTCTTCTAGTCACCGATACGCAGTATTTT	CASSLLVTDTQYF
TRBJ2-5	NA	NA	TRBV7-7	TGTGCCAGCAGCTTAGGGGCAGGGGAGGGAGAGACCCAGTACTTC	CASSLGAGEGETQYF
TRBJ1-1	NA	NA	TRBV7-2	TGTGCCAGCAGCTTAGCAGGTGGTAGCCAATTCTCCTCTGAAGCTTTCTTT	CASSLAGGSQFSSEAFF
TRBJ1-2	many	TRBD1	TRBV6-1	TGTGCCAGCAGTGAAGCCTATATGCCCAGGGGGCGACCAATAAGTGGCTACACCTTC	CASSEAYMPRGRPISGYTF
TRBJ1-2	NA	NA	TRBV4-1	TGCGCCAGCAGCACCCGCGTTACCCTCAGGGCTTCCTCCGTTGGCTACACCTTC	CASSTRVTLRASSVGYTF
TRBJ2-3	once	NA	TRBV12-3/TRBV12-4	TGTGCCAGCAGTCGACAGGCTTCGGGTACGCAGTATTTT	CASSRQASGTQYF
TRBJ1-2	NA	NA	TRBV27	TGTGCCAGCAGTTTATCCTCCGGGAGAGGAATAAACTATGGCTACACCTTC	CASSLSSGRGINYGYTF
TRBJ2-7	NA	TRBD1	TRBV5-1	TGCGCCAGCAGCTTGGGGACAGGGGAGATCTACGAGCAGTACTTC	CASSLGTGEIYEQYF
TRBJ2-1	NA	TRBD2	TRBV7-6	TGTGCCAGCAGCTTAGCTAGCGGGGGACTCAATGAGCAGTTCTTC	CASSLASGGLNEQFF
TRBJ2-5	NA	TRBD2	TRBV11-2	TGTGCCAGCAGCGCCGGGACTAGTAATAGGTGGACCCAGTACTTC	CASSAGTSNRWTQYF
TRBJ2-2	NA	NA	TRBV3-1/TRBV3-2	TGTGCCAGCAGCCGAACACTCTCCCGGCGGACCGGGGAGCTGTTTTTT	CASSRTLSRRTGELFF
TRBJ2-1	NA	TRBD1	TRBV5-1	TGCGCCAGCAGCTTGGCCCCGGACAGGGACTTTGAGCAGTTCTTC	CASSLAPDRDFEQFF
TRBJ1-6	few	TRBD1	TRBV7-6	TGTGCCAGCAGCTCCCGGACAGGTACAGGTTCACCCCTCCACTTT	CASSSRTGTGSPLHF
TRBJ2-7	few	NA	TRBV5-6	TGTGCCAGCAGCTTGGGGACAGCCTCCTACGAGCAGTACTTC	CASSLGTASYEQYF
TRBJ2-6	NA	NA	TRBV5-1	TGCGCCAGTGGGACACTCCCCCTCTCTGGGGCCAACGTCCTGACTTTC	CASGTLPLSGANVLTF
TRBJ2-6	once	NA	TRBV30	TGTGCCTGGAATCAACTCCGGGCCAACGTCCTGACTTTC	CAWNQLRANVLTF
TRBJ1-1	few	TRBD1	TRBV19	TGTGCCAGTGGCGACCCGGGACAGGGGAAACCTGAAGCTTTCTTT	CASGDPGQGKPEAFF
TRBJ2-7	NA	TRBD1	TRBV18	TGTGCCAGCTCAGATTTGGGGACAGGGGACGAGCAGTACTTC	CASSDLGTGDEQYF
TRBJ1-2	NA	TRBD1	TRBV29-1	TGCAGCGTTGAACAGGGGGATGGCTACACCTTC	CSVEQGDGYTF
TRBJ1-6	few	NA	TRBV11-2	TGTGCCAGCAGCAGCAACAGCATCCAGGCCCTCCACTTT	CASSSNSIQALHF
TRBJ2-1	few	NA	TRBV27	TGTGCCAGCAGTTTCAGGACATCGAGCTCCTACAATGAGCAGTTCTTC	CASSFRTSSSYNEQFF